The 28 T cell receptor beta chains reported below all come from one sample, sequenced in a study of vaccination and CD4 T cells after COVID-19 (dated by TCRdb to the early 2020s). The antigens these receptors bind are not known. The method behind the library was PCR. Sequencing took place on an Illumina iSeq 100. TCR sequencing of DNA from cultured CD4+ T cells used the Oncomine TCR Beta short-read assay at the Johns Hopkins FTIC core. TCRdb passed the public sequencing reads through fastp at Q25 and MiXCR, retaining productive beta sequences. CDR3 protein sequences are deduplicated, and each keeps its most common genes and DNA. The sample table records about 9,100 distinct CDR3 sequences; approximately 60% of these occur just once. The top ten constitute 9.5% to 15% of the sample. What this sample's treatment or condition label stands for: approximately nine-day PBMC culture with coronavirus spike peptide pools or control peptides (ViraFEST assay).

The sample consisted of cultured CD4+ T cells from blood, taken after SARS-CoV-2 vaccination. The source of these receptors is a human donor with COVID-19.

The rearrangement uses TRBV6-1 and TRBJ1-1, with D tentatively TRBD1 (5 bases). Germline V gene data show CDR1 as MNHNS and CDR2 as SASEGT. V was clipped by 2 bases and J by 4 bases, with 14 bases between them. This CDR3 contains 15 residues. CDR3 nucleotides: TGTGCCAGCAGTGAAAGACAAATTAGGGGCACTGAAGCTTTCTTT. Protein: CASSERQIRGTEAFF.

This clonotype showed up just a few times. The chain combines TRBV20-1 with TRBJ1-6; D ambiguous. CDR1 and CDR2 from the germline V gene are DFQATT and SNEGSKA (reference sequence). V lost 0 bases, J lost 6 bases, and 12 bases lay in between. There are 15 residues in the CDR3. This CDR3 is CSARDLTGVNSPLHF. DNA for the CDR3: TGCAGTGCTAGAGATCTCACCGGGGTTAATTCACCCCTCCACTTT.

This rearrangement joins TRBV6-1 to TRBJ1-2, with D perhaps matching TRBD1 (6 bases). Trimming removed 2 bases at V and 4 bases at J, with 8 bases between. Germline V gives CDR1 MNHNS, CDR2 SASEGT. The CDR3 totals 13 residues. CDR3 DNA sequence: TGTGCCAGCAGTGAACAGGGGCCCTATGGCTACACCTTC. Translation: CASSEQGPYGYTF.

This chain links TRBV20-1 with TRBJ1-2, with 10 positions matching TRBD1. Unmatched junction bases numbered 6, after V lost 6 bases and J lost 5 bases. CDR1 DFQATT and CDR2 SNEGSKA come from the germline V gene (reference sequence). The CDR3 spans 13 residues. CDR3 loop: CSARPGQGYGYTF. The CDR3 nucleotides read TGCAGTGCCCGTCCGGGACAGGGGTATGGCTACACCTTC.

The J gene is TRBJ2-1, the V gene TRBV24-1; D is tentatively TRBD1 or TRBD2 (5 bases each). The CDR3 contains 14 residues. Germline V CDR1 and CDR2: KGHDR, SFDVKD. V dropped 9 bases and J dropped 0 bases, with 11 bases sitting between them. This CDR3 reads CATEGSSSYNEQFF. CDR3 DNA: TGTGCCACCGAGGGGTCGAGCTCCTACAATGAGCAGTTCTTC.

The chain recombines TRBV20-1 with TRBJ1-1, with TRBD1 matching 7 bases. The length of the CDR3 is 16 residues. The junction had 13 bases not matched to a gene; V was cut back by 5 bases and J by 1 base. Germline-derived CDR1 and CDR2 are DFQATT and SNEGSKA (reference sequence). CDR3 protein: CSASRTGAVRNTEAFF. For the CDR3, the DNA is TGCAGTGCTTCAAGGACAGGCGCGGTGCGGAACACTGAAGCTTTCTTT.

This rearrangement joins TRBV6-5 to TRBJ1-6, with D unclear. CDR1 MNHEY and CDR2 SVGAGI come from the germline V gene. The CDR3 spans 17 residues. Between the trimmed V and J ends, which lost 0 bases and 1 base, there was a span of 10 bases. The CDR3 loop reads CASSYSRSWSYNSPLHF. The CDR3 nucleotides are TGTGCCAGCAGTTACTCGCGGTCTTGGTCCTATAATTCACCCCTCCACTTT.

V is TRBV28 and J is TRBJ2-5, with D possibly matching TRBD1 (5 bases). The CDR3 spans 14 residues. CDR1 and CDR2 (germline): MDHEN, SYDVKM. The germline V and J ends were trimmed by 4 bases and 5 bases, with 14 bases remaining between them. CDR3 sequence reads: CASSSSGYRETQYF. The CDR3 region has the DNA TGTGCCAGCAGTTCATCAGGGTATAGGGAGACCCAGTACTTC. The variable domain in full, completed from reference TRBV28 and TRBJ2-5, reads DVKVTQSSRYLVKRTGEKVFLECVQDMDHENMFWYRQDPGLGLRLIYFSYDVKMKEKGDIPEGYSVSREKKERFSLILESASTNQTSMYLCASSSSGYRETQYFGPGTRLLVL.

This clonotype was seen a few times. The rearrangement uses TRBV20-1 and TRBJ2-1; tentative D call: TRBD1 (5 bases). Trimming shortened V by 3 bases and J by 4 bases, and 10 bases separated the two germline ends. This CDR3 has 13 amino acids. Germline V gene sequence: CDR1 DFQATT, CDR2 SNEGSKA (reference sequence). The chain's CDR3 is CSARLPGYNEQFF. Written as DNA, the CDR3 is TGCAGTGCTAGGTTACCAGGGTACAATGAGCAGTTCTTC.

V gene TRBV6-5 combines with J gene TRBJ2-2; D is unclear. From germline, CDR1 is MNHEY and CDR2 SVGAGI. The CDR3 sequence is 12 residues long. V was cut by 2 bases and J by 7 bases, with 5 bases left in between. DNA for the CDR3: TGTGCCAGCAGTTACGGTGTCGGGGAGCTGTTTTTT. Its protein product is CASSYGVGELFF.

V is TRBV6-5 and J is TRBJ1-5; D uncertain. V gave up 4 bases and J gave up 1 base, with 5 bases separating them. This CDR3 is built from 13 residues. In germline, CDR1 is MNHEY, CDR2 SVGAGI. CDR3 amino acids: CASSLTSNQPQHF. The CDR3 DNA is TGTGCCAGCAGTTTAACGAGCAATCAGCCCCAGCATTTT.

V gene TRBV28 combines with J gene TRBJ2-5; D not certain. The CDR3 spans 12 residues. V lost 6 bases and J 3 bases, leaving 8 bases between the germline ends. Germline values: CDR1 MDHEN, CDR2 SYDVKM. CDR3 sequence: CASRAPKETQYF. In nucleotides, the CDR3 is TGTGCCAGCAGGGCACCCAAAGAGACCCAGTACTTC.

Only a few counts were recorded for this clonotype. The rearrangement uses TRBV20-1 and TRBJ2-3; D is perhaps TRBD2 (5 bases). V lost 7 bases, J lost 6 bases, and 20 bases lay in between. The V gene's germline CDR1 is DFQATT and CDR2 SNEGSKA (reference sequence). The length of the CDR3 is 14 residues. This chain's CDR3 is CSGNILVNADTQYF. DNA for the CDR3: TGCAGTGGAAACATACTAGTAAACGCCGATACGCAGTATTTT.

V gene TRBV6-5 combines with J gene TRBJ2-5; 7 bases match TRBD1. Germline V gene lookup returns CDR1 MNHEY and CDR2 SVGAGI. The V gene end was trimmed by 4 bases and the J gene end by 0 bases; junction bases not matched to a gene: 8. The CDR3 consists of 16 residues. CDR3 bases: TGTGCCAGCAGTTCCCTGACAGGGATAAACCAAGAGACCCAGTACTTC. This encodes CASSSLTGINQETQYF.

In this sample, this clonotype turned up a few times. The genes are TRBV30 and TRBJ1-2; 7 bases align to TRBD1. The CDR3 length is 15 residues. Germline V lookup: CDR1 GTSNPN, CDR2 SVGIG (reference sequence). V lost 2 bases and J lost 5; bases outside the gene matches: 11. CDR3 region: CAWSPPGQTWYGYTF. DNA of the CDR3: TGTGCCTGGAGTCCTCCGGGACAGACCTGGTATGGCTACACCTTC.

V usage is TRBV20-1 and J usage is TRBJ1-6; 7 bases line up with TRBD1. The germline V gene encodes CDR1 DFQATT and CDR2 SNEGSKA (reference sequence). This CDR3 is built from 15 residues. Trimming removed 4 bases from V and 6 bases from J; junction bases left unmatched: 9. CDR3 in amino acids: CSATEGATSNSPLHF. The CDR3 region has the DNA TGCAGTGCTACCGAGGGGGCCACATCTAATTCACCCCTCCACTTT.

The chain joins TRBV11-3 to TRBJ2-7; unclear D gene. Germline assignment: CDR1 SGHNT and CDR2 YENEEA. Trimming left V 8 bases short and J 3 bases short, with 14 bases between. The CDR3 totals 13 residues. The DNA of the CDR3 is TGTGCCAGCCGGTCACAGCAGGACTACGAGCAGTACTTC. Its protein product is CASRSQQDYEQYF. Looking up the rest from reference TRBV11-3 and TRBJ2-7 gives the full variable domain: EAGVVQSPRYKIIEKKQPVAFWCNPISGHNTLYWYLQNLGQGPELLIRYENEEAVDDSQLPKDRFSAERLKGVDSTLKIQPAELGDSAVYLCASRSQQDYEQYFGPGTRLTVT.

The count of this clonotype is one. V and J are TRBV7-2 and TRBJ1-6; possible D gene TRBD1, 6 bases. The CDR3 has 13 amino acids. V was shortened by 1 base and J by 9 bases, with 7 bases between the two germline ends. CDR1 and CDR2 (germline): SGHTA, FQGNSA. The CDR3 loop reads CASSLDRASPLHF. DNA of the CDR3: TGTGCCAGCAGCTTAGACAGGGCTTCACCCCTCCACTTT.

This chain joins TRBV10-3 and TRBJ2-3; D call uncertain. Germline V lookup: CDR1 ENHRY, CDR2 SYGVKD. V was clipped by 6 bases and J by 2 bases, with 12 bases between them. The CDR3 runs to 14 residues. For the CDR3, the DNA is TGTGCCATCAGACGTGAAACCTACACAGATACGCAGTATTTT. Its translation: CAIRRETYTDTQYF.

The chain links TRBV27 to TRBJ2-6; D not certain. CDR3 length: 14 amino acids. The germline CDR1 and CDR2 sequences are MNHEY and SMNVEV (reference sequence). The V and J ends lost 0 bases and 3 bases respectively, with 3 bases between them. Here the CDR3 DNA reads TGTGCCAGCAGTTTATCGCGTGGGGCCAACGTCCTGACTTTC. Its translation: CASSLSRGANVLTF. Full variable domain (rest looked up from reference TRBV27 and TRBJ2-6): EAQVTQNPRYLITVTGKKLTVTCSQNMNHEYMSWYRQDPGLGLRQIYYSMNVEVTDKGDVPEGYKVSRKEKRNFPLILESPSPNQTSLYFCASSLSRGANVLTFGAGSRLTVL.

On this clonotype: A read error may produce the germline difference seen at one junction end. This chain joins TRBV7-7 and TRBJ2-5; D is perhaps TRBD2 (5 bases). Germline values: CDR1 SSHAT, CDR2 FNYEAQ (reference sequence). The CDR3 consists of 13 residues. This chain's CDR3 is CASSPAPGGTQYF. DNA for the CDR3: TGTGCTAGCAGCCCGGCCCCCGGAGGGACCCAGTACTTC.

The chain recombines TRBV3-1 with TRBJ1-6; D may be TRBD1 (5 bases). This CDR3 has 15 residues. Germline CDR1 LGHDT, CDR2 YNNKEL (reference sequence). V shed 4 bases and J shed 7 bases, with 14 bases lying between them. This CDR3 reads CASSPWPQGNSPLHF. The CDR3 nucleotides are TGTGCCAGCAGCCCCTGGCCCCAGGGAAATTCACCCCTCCACTTT.

The gene calls are TRBV7-9 and TRBJ2-3; 8 bases agree with TRBD2. The germline CDR1 and CDR2 sequences are SEHNR and FQNEAQ (reference sequence). This CDR3 has 13 residues. The V segment lost 5 bases and the J segment 4 bases; nucleotides outside the gene matches: 2. This CDR3 reads CASSHGGADTQYF. CDR3 nucleotides: TGTGCCAGCAGCCACGGGGGGGCAGATACGCAGTATTTT.

This clonotype was detected only a few times. V gene TRBV20-1 combines with J gene TRBJ1-1; the D is unclear. CDR1 and CDR2 (germline): DFQATT, SNEGSKA (reference sequence). The CDR3 is made up of 11 amino acids. V was shortened by 8 bases and J by 1 base, with 8 bases between the two germline ends. In nucleotides, the CDR3 is TGCAGTCGGGTAAGGAACACTGAAGCTTTCTTT. Its protein product is CSRVRNTEAFF.

This clonotype appeared a few times. V usage is TRBV20-1 and J usage is TRBJ1-2; 10 bases line up with TRBD1. The germline V gene has CDR1 DFQATT and CDR2 SNEGSKA (reference sequence). CDR3 size: 15 residues. The V and J ends lost 1 base and 6 bases, in that order; junction bases with no gene match: 8. The CDR3 sequence is CSARGIPGTGDGYTF. CDR3 DNA: TGCAGTGCTAGAGGGATCCCCGGGACAGGGGATGGCTACACCTTC.

The V and J genes are TRBV5-1 and TRBJ2-1; TRBD1 is a possible D gene (6 bases). CDR3 length: 14 residues. CDR1 and CDR2 (germline): SGHRS, YFSETQ. Trimming took 7 bases from V and 3 from J, leaving 14 bases between them. CDR3 amino acids: CASAVGTSYNEQFF. The CDR3 DNA is TGCGCCAGCGCGGTTGGGACAAGCTACAATGAGCAGTTCTTC.

This clonotype turned up a few times. The chain uses TRBV5-1 and TRBJ2-1; D is uncertain. This CDR3 has 15 residues. Germline assignment: CDR1 SGHRS and CDR2 YFSETQ. The V and J ends lost 3 bases and 0 bases respectively, with 10 bases between them. CDR3: CASSSNTFSYNEQFF. CDR3 bases: TGCGCCAGCAGCTCTAACACGTTCTCCTACAATGAGCAGTTCTTC.

The chain's CDR3 is CASSLQGLGNQPQHF. The CDR3 DNA follows: TGTGCCAGCAGCCTACAAGGGTTGGGAAATCAGCCCCAGCATTTT. The J gene is TRBJ1-5, the V gene TRBV27; D not resolved. Trimming took 6 bases from V and 4 from J, leaving 16 bases between them. This CDR3 spans 15 amino acids. CDR1 and CDR2 (germline): MNHEY, SMNVEV (reference sequence).